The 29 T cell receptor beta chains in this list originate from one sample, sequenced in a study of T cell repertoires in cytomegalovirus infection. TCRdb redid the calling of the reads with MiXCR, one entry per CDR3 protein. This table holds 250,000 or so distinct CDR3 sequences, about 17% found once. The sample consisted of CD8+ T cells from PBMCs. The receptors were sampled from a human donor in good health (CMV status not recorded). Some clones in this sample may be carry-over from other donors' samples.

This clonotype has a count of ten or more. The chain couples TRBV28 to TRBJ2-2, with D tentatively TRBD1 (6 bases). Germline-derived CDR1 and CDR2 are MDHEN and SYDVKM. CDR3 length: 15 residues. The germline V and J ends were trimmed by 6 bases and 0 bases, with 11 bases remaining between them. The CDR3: CASSRDRPNTGELFF. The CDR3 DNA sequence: TGTGCCAGCAGCCGTGACAGGCCGAACACCGGGGAGCTGTTTTTT. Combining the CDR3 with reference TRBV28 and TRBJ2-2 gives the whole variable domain DVKVTQSSRYLVKRTGEKVFLECVQDMDHENMFWYRQDPGLGLRLIYFSYDVKMKEKGDIPEGYSVSREKKERFSLILESASTNQTSMYLCASSRDRPNTGELFFGEGSRLTVL.

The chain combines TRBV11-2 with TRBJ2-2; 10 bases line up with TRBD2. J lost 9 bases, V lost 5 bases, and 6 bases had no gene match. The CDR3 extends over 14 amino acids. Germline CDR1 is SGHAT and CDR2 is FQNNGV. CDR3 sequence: CASSQGAGGRELFF. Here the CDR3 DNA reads TGTGCCAGCAGCCAAGGAGCGGGGGGGAGGGAGCTGTTTTTT. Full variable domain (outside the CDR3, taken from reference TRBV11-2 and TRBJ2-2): EAGVAQSPRYKIIEKRQSVAFWCNPISGHATLYWYQQILGQGPKLLIQFQNNGVVDDSQLPKDRFSAERLKGVDSTLKIQPAKLEDSAVYLCASSQGAGGRELFFGEGSRLTVL.

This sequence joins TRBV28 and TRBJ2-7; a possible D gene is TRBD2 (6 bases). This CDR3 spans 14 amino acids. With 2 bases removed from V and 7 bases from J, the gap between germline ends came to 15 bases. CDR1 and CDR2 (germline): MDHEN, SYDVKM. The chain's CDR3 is CASSLGTEGREQYF. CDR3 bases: TGTGCCAGCAGTTTAGGGACGGAGGGGAGGGAGCAGTACTTC.

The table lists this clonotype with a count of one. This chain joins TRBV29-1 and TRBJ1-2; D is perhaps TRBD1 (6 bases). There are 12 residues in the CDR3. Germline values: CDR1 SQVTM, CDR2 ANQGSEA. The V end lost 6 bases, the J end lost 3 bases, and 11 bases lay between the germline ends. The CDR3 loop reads CSVEGGYYGYTF. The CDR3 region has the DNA TGCAGCGTCGAGGGGGGATACTATGGCTACACCTTC.

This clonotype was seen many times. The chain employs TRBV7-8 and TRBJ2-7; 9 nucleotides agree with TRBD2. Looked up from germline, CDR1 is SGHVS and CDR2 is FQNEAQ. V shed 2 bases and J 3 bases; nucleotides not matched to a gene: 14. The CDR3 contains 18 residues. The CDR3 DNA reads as TGTGCCAGCAGCTTACGTGCAAGCGGGGGGCCGGGGAACTACGAGCAGTACTTC. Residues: CASSLRASGGPGNYEQYF.

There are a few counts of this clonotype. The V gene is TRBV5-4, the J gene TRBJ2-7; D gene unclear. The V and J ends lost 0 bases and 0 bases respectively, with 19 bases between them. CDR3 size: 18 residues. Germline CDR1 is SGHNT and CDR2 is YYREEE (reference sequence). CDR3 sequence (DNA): TGTGCCAGCAGCTTGGCTCTCTCCGGCCCAATGGGCTCCTACGAGCAGTACTTC. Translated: CASSLALSGPMGSYEQYF.

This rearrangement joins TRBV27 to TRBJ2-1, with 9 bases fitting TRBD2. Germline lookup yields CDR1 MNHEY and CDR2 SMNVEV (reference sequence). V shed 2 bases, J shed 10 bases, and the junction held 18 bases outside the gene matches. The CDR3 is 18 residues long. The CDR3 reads CASSLPPLRRGGGDEQFF. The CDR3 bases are TGTGCCAGCAGTTTACCCCCCCTAAGGCGCGGGGGGGGAGACGAGCAGTTCTTC.

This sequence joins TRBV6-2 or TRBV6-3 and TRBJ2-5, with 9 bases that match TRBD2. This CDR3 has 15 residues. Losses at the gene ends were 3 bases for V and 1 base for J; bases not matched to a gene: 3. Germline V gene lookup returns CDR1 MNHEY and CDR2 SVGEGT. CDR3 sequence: CASSYASGVQETQYF. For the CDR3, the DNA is TGTGCCAGCAGTTATGCTAGCGGGGTCCAAGAGACCCAGTACTTC.

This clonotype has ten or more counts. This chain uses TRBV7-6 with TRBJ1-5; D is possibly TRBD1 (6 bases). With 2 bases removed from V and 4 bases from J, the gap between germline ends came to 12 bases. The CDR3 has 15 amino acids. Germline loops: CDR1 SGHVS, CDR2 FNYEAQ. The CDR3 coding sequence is TGTGCCAGCAGCTTACGGGGGGGCGGGAATCAGCCCCAGCATTTT. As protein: CASSLRGGGNQPQHF.

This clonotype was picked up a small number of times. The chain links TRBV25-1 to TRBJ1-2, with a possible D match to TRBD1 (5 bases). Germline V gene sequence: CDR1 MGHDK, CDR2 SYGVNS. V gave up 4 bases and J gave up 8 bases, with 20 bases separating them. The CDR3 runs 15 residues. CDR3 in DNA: TGTGCCAGCAGTGGAACAGTTAGGGGCGATCGAGGCTACACCTTC. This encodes CASSGTVRGDRGYTF.

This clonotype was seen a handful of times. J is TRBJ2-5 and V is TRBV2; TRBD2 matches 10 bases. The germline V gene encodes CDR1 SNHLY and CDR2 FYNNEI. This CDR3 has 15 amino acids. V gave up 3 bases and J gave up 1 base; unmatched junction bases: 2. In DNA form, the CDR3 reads TGTGCCAGCAGTGACGCTAGCGGGGGCCAAGAGACCCAGTACTTC. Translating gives CASSDASGGQETQYF.

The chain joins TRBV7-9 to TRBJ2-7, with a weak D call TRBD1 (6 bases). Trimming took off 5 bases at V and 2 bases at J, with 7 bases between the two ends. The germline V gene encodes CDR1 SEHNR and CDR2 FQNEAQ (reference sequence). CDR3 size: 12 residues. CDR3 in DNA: TGTGCCAGCAGCGGGACACCCTACGAGCAGTACTTC. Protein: CASSGTPYEQYF.

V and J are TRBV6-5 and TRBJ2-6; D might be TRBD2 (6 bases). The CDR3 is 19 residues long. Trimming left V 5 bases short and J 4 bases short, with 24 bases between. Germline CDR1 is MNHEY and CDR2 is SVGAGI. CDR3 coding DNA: TGTGCCAGCAGTCTACTGTGGGACTTTCTGTCGGCGGGGGCCAACGTCCTGACTTTC. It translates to CASSLLWDFLSAGANVLTF.

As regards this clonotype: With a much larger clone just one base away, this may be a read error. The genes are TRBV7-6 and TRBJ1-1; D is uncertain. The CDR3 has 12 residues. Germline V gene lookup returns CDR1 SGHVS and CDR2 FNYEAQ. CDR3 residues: CASLGPNTKAFF. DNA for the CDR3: TGTGCCAGCCTTGGGCCGAACACTAAAGCTTTCTTT.

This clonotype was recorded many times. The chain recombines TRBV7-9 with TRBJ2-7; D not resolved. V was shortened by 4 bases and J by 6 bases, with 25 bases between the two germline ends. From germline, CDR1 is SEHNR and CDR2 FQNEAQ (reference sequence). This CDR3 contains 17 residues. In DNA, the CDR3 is TGTGCCAGCAGCTCGCGTAGAGGTCACACCAGCCCCGTCGAGCAGTACTTC. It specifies CASSSRRGHTSPVEQYF.

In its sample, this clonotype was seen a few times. The CDR3 sequence is CASSLPSGAGWTQYF. CDR3 DNA: TGTGCCAGCAGTTTACCCAGCGGGGCGGGTTGGACGCAGTATTTT. This chain uses TRBV27 with TRBJ2-3, with 7 nucleotides matching TRBD2. Looked up from germline, CDR1 is MNHEY and CDR2 is SMNVEV (reference sequence). Germline trimming cut 2 bases from V and 9 bases from J; bases unmatched to any gene: 11. The CDR3 totals 15 residues.

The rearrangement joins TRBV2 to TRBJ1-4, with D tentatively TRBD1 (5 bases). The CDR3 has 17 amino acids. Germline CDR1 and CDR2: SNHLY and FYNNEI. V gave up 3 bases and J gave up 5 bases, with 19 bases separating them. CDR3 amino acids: CASSDRQFPGWNEKLFF. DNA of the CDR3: TGTGCCAGCAGTGATAGACAGTTCCCTGGATGGAATGAAAAACTGTTTTTT.

In DNA, the CDR3 is TGTGCCAGCAGCCCAGGACAGGCGGCCTACGAGCAGTACTTC. Protein: CASSPGQAAYEQYF. The chain couples TRBV27 to TRBJ2-7, with 7 bases aligning to TRBD1. Per germline, CDR1 MNHEY and CDR2 SMNVEV (reference sequence). The CDR3 totals 14 residues. Losses at the gene ends were 6 bases for V and 2 bases for J; bases not matched to a gene: 7.

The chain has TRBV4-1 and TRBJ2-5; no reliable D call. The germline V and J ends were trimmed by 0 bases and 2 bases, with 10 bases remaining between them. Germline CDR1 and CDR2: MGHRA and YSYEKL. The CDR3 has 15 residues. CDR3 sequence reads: CASSQDLVLQETQYF. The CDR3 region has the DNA TGCGCCAGCAGCCAAGATCTCGTACTACAAGAGACCCAGTACTTC.

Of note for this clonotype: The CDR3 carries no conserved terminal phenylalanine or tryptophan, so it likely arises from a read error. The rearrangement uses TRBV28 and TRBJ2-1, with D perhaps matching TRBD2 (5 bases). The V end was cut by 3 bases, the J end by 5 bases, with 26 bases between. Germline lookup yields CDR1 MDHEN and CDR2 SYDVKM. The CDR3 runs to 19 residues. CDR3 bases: TGTGCCAGCAGTTTCCCCACACCTTGGACGGAGACTACAAACAATGAGCAGTTCCTC. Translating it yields CASSFPTPWTETTNNEQFL.

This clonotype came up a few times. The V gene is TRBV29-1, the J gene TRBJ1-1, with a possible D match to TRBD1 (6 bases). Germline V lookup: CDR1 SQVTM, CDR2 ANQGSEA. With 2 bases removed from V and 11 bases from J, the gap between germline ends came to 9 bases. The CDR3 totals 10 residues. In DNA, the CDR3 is TGCAGCGTTGAAAAGGGGGTGGCTTTCTTT. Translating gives CSVEKGVAFF.

CDR3: CSAFPTPGYREDPQYF. The CDR3 nucleotides are TGCAGTGCTTTTCCCACCCCAGGGTATCGTGAGGACCCGCAGTACTTC. The rearrangement joins TRBV20-1 to TRBJ2-7, with a weak D call TRBD1 (5 bases). The germline gives CDR1 DFQATT, CDR2 SNEGSKA (reference sequence). The V and J ends lost 5 bases and 9 bases respectively, with 29 bases between them. The CDR3 runs 16 residues.

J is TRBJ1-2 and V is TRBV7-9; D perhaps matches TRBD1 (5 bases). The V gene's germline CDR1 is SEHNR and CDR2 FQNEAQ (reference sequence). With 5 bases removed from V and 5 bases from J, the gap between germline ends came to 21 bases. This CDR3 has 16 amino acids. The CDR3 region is CASSPTDTPDLYGYTF. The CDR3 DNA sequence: TGTGCCAGCAGCCCCACGGACACTCCAGACCTATATGGCTACACCTTC.

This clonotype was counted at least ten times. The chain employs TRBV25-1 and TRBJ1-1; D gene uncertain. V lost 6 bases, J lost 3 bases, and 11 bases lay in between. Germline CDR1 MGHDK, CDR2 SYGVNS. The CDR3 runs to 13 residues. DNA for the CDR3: TGTGCCAGCAGGGCAGCTTGGGACACTGAAGCTTTCTTT. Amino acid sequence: CASRAAWDTEAFF. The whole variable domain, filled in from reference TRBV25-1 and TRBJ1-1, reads EADIYQTPRYLVIGTGKKITLECSQTMGHDKMYWYQQDPGMELHLIHYSYGVNSTEKGDLSSESTVSRIRTEHFPLTLESARPSHTSQYLCASRAAWDTEAFFGQGTRLTVV.

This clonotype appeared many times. The CDR3 protein is CASSQGLAGAPDTQYF. The CDR3 nucleotides read TGTGCCAGCAGCCAGGGACTAGCGGGGGCACCAGATACGCAGTATTTT. The J gene is TRBJ2-3, the V gene TRBV7-3, with 14 bases lining up with TRBD2. J was trimmed by 4 bases and V by 5 bases; bases with no gene match: 5. Germline CDR1 reads SGHTA; CDR2 reads FQGTGA. CDR3 size: 16 residues.

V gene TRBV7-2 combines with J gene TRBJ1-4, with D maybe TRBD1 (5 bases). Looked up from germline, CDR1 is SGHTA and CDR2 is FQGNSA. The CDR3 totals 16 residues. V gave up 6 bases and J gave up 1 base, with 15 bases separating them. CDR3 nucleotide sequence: TGTGCCAGCAGTCTAACCTGGGGGGGAACTAATGAAAAACTGTTTTTT. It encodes CASSLTWGGTNEKLFF.

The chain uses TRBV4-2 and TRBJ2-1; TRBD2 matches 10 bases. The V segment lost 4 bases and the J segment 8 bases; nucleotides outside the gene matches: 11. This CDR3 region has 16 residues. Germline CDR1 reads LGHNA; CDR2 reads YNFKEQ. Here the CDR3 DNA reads TGTGCCAGCAGCCGAAGAGCGGGGGGGCAGGGGGATGAGCAGTTCTTC. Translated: CASSRRAGGQGDEQFF.

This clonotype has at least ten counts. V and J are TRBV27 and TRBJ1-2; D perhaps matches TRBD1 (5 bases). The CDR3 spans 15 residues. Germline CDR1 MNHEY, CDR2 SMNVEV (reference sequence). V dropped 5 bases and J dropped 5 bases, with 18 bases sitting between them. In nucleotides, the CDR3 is TGTGCCAGCAGTGTGGGACCGGATCGTGCTTATGGCTACACCTTC. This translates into CASSVGPDRAYGYTF.

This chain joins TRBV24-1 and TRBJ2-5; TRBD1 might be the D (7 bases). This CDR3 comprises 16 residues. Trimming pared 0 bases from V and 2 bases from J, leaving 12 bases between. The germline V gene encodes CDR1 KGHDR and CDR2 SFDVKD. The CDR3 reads CATSDLLAGGQETQYF. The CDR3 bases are TGTGCCACCAGTGATTTGTTGGCAGGGGGGCAAGAGACCCAGTACTTC.